This passage covers 2 T cell receptor beta chains from one sample sequenced in a study of response to subunit inactivated influenza vaccine. TCRdb independently ran MiXCR on the RT-PCR reads; one entry per CDR3 protein. Among almost 600,000 distinct CDR3 sequences listed, around 15% were seen once. Sequenced material: PBMCs from blood, taken 12 days after vaccination. The receptors stem from a man aged 50 to 60 who received an inactivated influenza vaccine.

This clonotype has only a few counts. The CDR3 ends on some other residue instead of the conserved phenylalanine or tryptophan, so this is likely a read error. J is TRBJ2-3 and V is TRBV3-1, with unresolved D. V lost 4 bases and J lost 0, with 8 bases in between. The germline V gene has CDR1 LGHDT and CDR2 YNNKEL (reference sequence). The CDR3 sequence is 14 residues long. In DNA, the CDR3 is TGTGCCAGCAGCCCTCGTCTGAGCACAGATACGCAGTATTCT. Amino acid sequence: CASSPRLSTDTQYS.

This clonotype was detected a few times. This chain links TRBV28 with TRBJ2-7, with D unclear. V was cut by 10 bases and J by 1 base, with 5 bases left in between. CDR3 length equals 10 residues. Germline V lookup: CDR1 MDHEN, CDR2 SYDVKM. DNA of the CDR3: TGTGCCACCGAATCCTACGAGCAGTACTTC. This codes for CATESYEQYF. The whole variable domain, remainder taken from reference TRBV28 and TRBJ2-7, is DVKVTQSSRYLVKRTGEKVFLECVQDMDHENMFWYRQDPGLGLRLIYFSYDVKMKEKGDIPEGYSVSREKKERFSLILESASTNQTSMYLCATESYEQYFGPGTRLTVT.